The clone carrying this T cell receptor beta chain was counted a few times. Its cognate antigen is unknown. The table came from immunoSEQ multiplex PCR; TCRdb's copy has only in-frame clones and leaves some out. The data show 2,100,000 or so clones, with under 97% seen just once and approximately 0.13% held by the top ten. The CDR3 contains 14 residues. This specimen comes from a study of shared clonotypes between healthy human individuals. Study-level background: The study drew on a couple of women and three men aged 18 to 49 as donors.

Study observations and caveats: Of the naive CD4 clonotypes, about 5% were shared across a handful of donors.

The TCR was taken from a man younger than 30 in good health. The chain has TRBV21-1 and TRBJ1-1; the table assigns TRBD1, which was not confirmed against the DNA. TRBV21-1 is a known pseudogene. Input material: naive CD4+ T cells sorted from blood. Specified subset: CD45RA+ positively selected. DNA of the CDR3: TGTGCCAGCAGCAAAGCGGGAAAGGGGGCTGAAGCTTTCTTT. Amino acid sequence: CASSKAGKGAEAFF.